These 23 T cell receptor beta chains were all obtained from the same sample, sequenced in a study of blood T cell repertoires in COVID-19. Sequencing used immunoSEQ multiplex PCR; TCRdb keeps in-frame clones, though not all of them. The sample has fewer than 35,000 clones, 75% to 85% seen once; the top ten hold around 7%. The specimen sequenced was peripheral blood. These receptors were taken from a man aged 60-69 years with active COVID-19.

This chain joins TRBV7-2 and TRBJ2-7; 9 nucleotides align to TRBD2. The CDR3 sequence is 17 residues long. Per the germline V gene, CDR1 is SGHTA and CDR2 is FQGNSA. Trimming removed 4 bases from V and 4 bases from J; junction bases left unmatched: 14. The CDR3 loop reads CASSYPGLARGGYEQYF. CDR3 DNA sequence: TGTGCCAGCAGCTACCCCGGACTAGCGAGAGGAGGGTACGAGCAGTACTTC.

This clone was seen a handful of times. This chain links TRBV10-3 with TRBJ2-1; TRBD2 matches 12 bases. Trimming cost V 8 bases and J 9 bases; bases outside gene matches: 8. Germline CDR1 ENHRY, CDR2 SYGVKD. The CDR3 is 14 amino acids. This CDR3 is CAISRLAGAGEQFF. DNA of the CDR3: TGTGCCATCTCCCGACTAGCGGGGGCGGGTGAGCAGTTCTTC.

V and J are TRBV27 and TRBJ1-6; 7 nucleotides match TRBD1. CDR1 and CDR2 (germline): MNHEY, SMNVEV (reference sequence). Germline trimming cut 5 bases from V and 4 bases from J; bases unmatched to any gene: 8. The CDR3 totals 16 residues. The CDR3, as DNA: TGTGCCAGCAGTCTCGACAGGGAGATGTATAATTCACCCCTCCACTTT. Amino acid sequence: CASSLDREMYNSPLHF.

The V gene is TRBV11-3, the J gene TRBJ2-3; tentative D call: TRBD1 (5 bases). This CDR3 is built from 17 residues. Per the germline V gene, CDR1 is SGHNT and CDR2 is YENEEA. The germline V and J ends were trimmed by 2 bases and 3 bases, with 18 bases remaining between them. The CDR3: CASSLTAGLMWTDTQYF. The CDR3 DNA reads as TGTGCCAGCAGCTTAACGGCAGGGCTGATGTGGACAGATACGCAGTATTTT.

The chain carries TRBV14 and TRBJ2-5; 7 positions agree with TRBD2. The CDR3 length is 15 residues. V shed 0 bases, J shed 5 bases, and the junction held 6 bases outside the gene matches. CDR1 is SGHDN, CDR2 FVKESK, per germline. CDR3 DNA sequence: TGTGCCAGCAGCCAAGAAATTCTAGCGGCCGAGACCCAGTACTTC. It codes for CASSQEILAAETQYF.

This clone occurred a few times. The chain is built from TRBV5-1 and TRBJ1-1, with TRBD1 matching 7 bases. The CDR3 consists of 13 residues. After removal of 4 bases from V and 5 bases from J, the junction contained 5 bases not matched to a gene. The V gene's germline CDR1 is SGHRS and CDR2 YFSETQ. CDR3 sequence: CASSPPTGTEAFF. CDR3 sequence (DNA): TGCGCCAGCAGCCCACCGACAGGGACTGAAGCTTTCTTT. Full variable domain (outside the CDR3, taken from reference TRBV5-1 and TRBJ1-1): KAGVTQTPRYLIKTRGQQVTLSCSPISGHRSVSWYQQTPGQGLQFLFEYFSETQRNKGNFPGRFSGRQFSNSRSEMNVSTLELGDSALYLCASSPPTGTEAFFGQGTRLTVV.

The rearrangement links TRBV12-3 or TRBV12-4 to TRBJ2-5; D unclear. This CDR3 is 13 amino acids long. V dropped 1 base and J dropped 5 bases, with 8 bases sitting between them. The CDR3 DNA sequence: TGTGCCAGCAGTTTAGGGCCCTCGGAGACCCAGTACTTC. This codes for CASSLGPSETQYF.

This sequence joins TRBV28 and TRBJ2-1; D is perhaps TRBD1 (5 bases). Germline V lookup: CDR1 MDHEN, CDR2 SYDVKM. This CDR3 has 12 residues. The V and J ends lost 7 bases and 9 bases respectively, with 13 bases between them. CDR3 region: CASKWGGPEQFF. The CDR3 bases are TGTGCCAGCAAGTGGGGCGGACCTGAGCAGTTCTTC.

The chain has TRBV30 and TRBJ2-2, with TRBD2 as a possible D gene (6 bases). There are 13 residues in the CDR3. Trimming stripped 2 bases from V and 5 bases from J, with 9 bases between. Germline V gene data show CDR1 as GTSNPN and CDR2 as SVGIG (reference sequence). The CDR3 region has the DNA TGTGCCTGGAGTACGACTAGGACCGGGGAGCTGTTTTTT. Encoded protein: CAWSTTRTGELFF.

The chain employs TRBV6-6 and TRBJ2-7, with D unclear. V lost 6 bases and J lost 4, with 10 bases in between. Germline V gene lookup returns CDR1 MNHNY and CDR2 SVGAGI (reference sequence). This CDR3 comprises 12 residues. CDR3 DNA sequence: TGTGCCAGCAGCCACAAGAGGTACGAGCAGTACTTC. Translation: CASSHKRYEQYF.

The chain uses TRBV2 and TRBJ2-7; TRBD1 matches at 11 bases. The V and J ends lost 7 bases and 4 bases, in that order; junction bases with no gene match: 12. CDR3 length: 16 amino acids. Looked up from germline, CDR1 is SNHLY and CDR2 is FYNNEI. In nucleotides, the CDR3 is TGTGCCAGCACCGACGGTCCGGGACAGGGGGGGTACGAGCAGTACTTC. Protein sequence: CASTDGPGQGGYEQYF. The entire variable domain, with the rest obtained from reference TRBV2 and TRBJ2-7, is as follows: EPEVTQTPSHQVTQMGQEVILRCVPISNHLYFYWYRQILGQKVEFLVSFYNNEISEKSEIFDDQFSVERPDGSNFTLKIRSTKLEDSAMYFCASTDGPGQGGYEQYFGPGTRLTVT.

The rearrangement joins TRBV2 to TRBJ2-5, with 7 bases that match TRBD2. Germline CDR1 is SNHLY and CDR2 is FYNNEI. With 6 bases clipped from V and 3 bases from J, the junction kept 10 bases outside the gene matches. The CDR3 is 15 amino acids. The CDR3 is CASSAPRREKETQYF. In DNA, the CDR3 is TGTGCCAGCAGCGCCCCTAGGCGGGAGAAAGAGACCCAGTACTTC.

This clone occurred once. The J gene is TRBJ2-2, the V gene TRBV15; 7 bases map to TRBD2. Per germline, CDR1 LNHNV and CDR2 YYDKDF (reference sequence). V trimming: 0 bases; J trimming: 4 bases; junction bases outside the gene matches: 5. The CDR3 spans 16 residues. The CDR3 nucleotides read TGTGCCACCAGCAGAGATGGGTCGGGAGGCACCGGGGAGCTGTTTTTT. Translated: CATSRDGSGGTGELFF.

V is TRBV5-1 and J is TRBJ2-7; 9 positions match TRBD1. V shed 3 bases, J shed 3 bases, and the junction held 7 bases outside the gene matches. Germline V gene sequence: CDR1 SGHRS, CDR2 YFSETQ. This CDR3 spans 15 amino acids. CDR3: CASSSGTGIDYEQYF. Written as DNA, the CDR3 is TGCGCCAGCAGCTCCGGGACAGGGATTGACTACGAGCAGTACTTC.

V gene TRBV6-6 combines with J gene TRBJ2-2, with D tentatively TRBD2 (7 bases). In germline, CDR1 is MNHNY, CDR2 SVGAGI (reference sequence). Trimming cost V 0 bases and J 1 base, with 9 bases left between them. This CDR3 region has 16 residues. CDR3 sequence reads: CASSYSGGGNTGELFF. CDR3 bases: TGTGCCAGCAGTTACTCGGGAGGGGGGAACACCGGGGAGCTGTTTTTT.

The rearrangement uses TRBV27 and TRBJ2-7; 10 bases fit TRBD1. Germline V gives CDR1 MNHEY, CDR2 SMNVEV (reference sequence). The length of the CDR3 is 16 residues. V lost 4 bases to trimming and J lost 4 bases; unmatched junction nucleotides: 10. As DNA, the CDR3 is TGTGCCAGCAGTTCCCACCGGCCGGGACAGGGGTACGAGCAGTACTTC. The encoded protein is CASSSHRPGQGYEQYF.

This clone has a single count. The chain recombines TRBV28 with TRBJ2-7; tentatively, D is TRBD2 (6 bases). V was clipped by 4 bases and J by 1 base, with 14 bases between them. The CDR3 loop spans 15 amino acids. Germline CDR1 reads MDHEN; CDR2 reads SYDVKM. This chain's CDR3 is CASSSHRLVSYEQYF. As DNA, the CDR3 is TGTGCCAGCAGTTCTCATAGACTAGTTTCCTACGAGCAGTACTTC. The whole variable domain, remainder taken from reference TRBV28 and TRBJ2-7, is DVKVTQSSRYLVKRTGEKVFLECVQDMDHENMFWYRQDPGLGLRLIYFSYDVKMKEKGDIPEGYSVSREKKERFSLILESASTNQTSMYLCASSSHRLVSYEQYFGPGTRLTVT.

This clone was detected once. V usage is TRBV5-1 and J usage is TRBJ2-2, with 9 bases fitting TRBD2. The CDR3 totals 14 residues. Germline V lookup: CDR1 SGHRS, CDR2 YFSETQ. Germline trimming cut 3 bases from V and 5 bases from J; bases unmatched to any gene: 2. The CDR3 loop reads CASSSGLATGELFF. The CDR3 bases are TGCGCCAGCAGCTCGGGACTAGCTACCGGGGAGCTGTTTTTT.

This chain uses TRBV3-1 (or the pseudogene TRBV3-2) with TRBJ2-1; D is ambiguous. The ends were cut back, 5 bases at V and 7 bases at J, with 24 bases in the middle. From germline, CDR1 is LGHDT and CDR2 YNNKEL (reference sequence). This CDR3 comprises 17 residues. This CDR3 reads CASSDPRNSLALNEQFF. Written as DNA, the CDR3 is TGTGCCAGCAGCGACCCGAGGAACTCCTTGGCCCTAAATGAGCAGTTCTTC.

This chain connects TRBV7-6 to TRBJ2-1; 7 bases match TRBD1. V dropped 5 bases and J dropped 13; count of bases not matched to a gene: 5. This CDR3 comprises 11 residues. Germline V gene lookup returns CDR1 SGHVS and CDR2 FNYEAQ. Written as DNA, the CDR3 is TGTGCCAGCAGCACCGGGACAGATCAGTTCTTC. Protein sequence: CASSTGTDQFF.

This chain connects TRBV7-9 to TRBJ2-1; 14 nucleotides line up with TRBD2. Trimming at V came to 8 bases and at J to 2 bases, leaving 14 bases not matched to a gene. This CDR3 contains 19 residues. CDR1 and CDR2 from the germline V gene are SEHNR and FQNEAQ (reference sequence). The DNA for the CDR3 is TGTGCCAGCCTCAACCCGGGACTAGCGGGAGCAGGGGCCTACAATGAGCAGTTCTTC. Its translation: CASLNPGLAGAGAYNEQFF.

The chain employs TRBV19 and TRBJ2-2; 14 positions agree with TRBD2. With 6 bases clipped from V and 9 bases from J, the junction kept 3 bases outside the gene matches. This CDR3 comprises 14 residues. The germline CDR1 and CDR2 sequences are LNHDA and SQIVND (reference sequence). Here the CDR3 DNA reads TGTGCCAGTAGCGGGACTAGCGGGAGAAGGGAGCTGTTTTTT. It translates to CASSGTSGRRELFF.

This clone was picked up a small number of times. The chain carries TRBV27 and TRBJ2-3; 8 bases agree with TRBD1. J gave up 2 bases and V 3 bases, and 1 base lay outside the gene matches. CDR1 and CDR2 (germline): MNHEY, SMNVEV (reference sequence). This CDR3 region has 14 residues. In DNA form, the CDR3 reads TGTGCCAGCAGTTTCAGGGGGCCCACAGATACGCAGTATTTT. As protein: CASSFRGPTDTQYF.